This T cell receptor beta chain appears in the sequencing data of a study of CD8 T cells in ankylosing spondylitis. As to this clonotype: The target antigen is unknown.

Study findings and constraints: Disease-linked clones proved CD8+ and comparatively uncommon in peripheral blood.

Via MiXCR, TCRdb re-called the 5' RACE reads, giving one row per CDR3 protein. The sample has around 100,000 distinct CDR3 sequences; about 24% are singletons. CDR3 length equals 16 residues. Trimming took 4 bases from V and 2 from J; bases not matched to a gene: 11. Germline CDR1 and CDR2: DFQATT and SNEGSKA (reference sequence). V gene TRBV20-1 combines with J gene TRBJ1-1; TRBD1 matches at 9 bases. The sequenced sample was synovial fluid, either unsorted or a sorted T cell fraction (not recorded which). This TCR derives from a male donor with ankylosing spondylitis. The CDR3 protein is CSANPPGTGINTEAFF. As DNA, the CDR3 is TGCAGTGCTAACCCCCCCGGGACAGGGATTAACACTGAAGCTTTCTTT.